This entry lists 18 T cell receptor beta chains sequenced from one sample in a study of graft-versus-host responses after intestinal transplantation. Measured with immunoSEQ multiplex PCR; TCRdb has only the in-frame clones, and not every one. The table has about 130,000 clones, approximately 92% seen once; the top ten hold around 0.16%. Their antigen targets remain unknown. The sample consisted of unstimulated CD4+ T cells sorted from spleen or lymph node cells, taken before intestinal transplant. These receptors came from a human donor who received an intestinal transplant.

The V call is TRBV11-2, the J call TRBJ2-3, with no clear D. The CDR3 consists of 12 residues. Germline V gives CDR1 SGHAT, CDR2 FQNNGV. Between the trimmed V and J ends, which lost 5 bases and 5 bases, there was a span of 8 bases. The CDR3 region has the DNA TGTGCCAGCAGCCCGTATGGAGATACGCAGTATTTT. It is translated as CASSPYGDTQYF.

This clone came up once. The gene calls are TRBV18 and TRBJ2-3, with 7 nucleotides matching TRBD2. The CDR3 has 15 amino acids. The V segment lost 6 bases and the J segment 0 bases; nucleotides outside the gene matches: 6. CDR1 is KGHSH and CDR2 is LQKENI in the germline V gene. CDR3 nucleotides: TGTGCCAGCTCCCCGACTAGCAGAAGCACAGATACGCAGTATTTT. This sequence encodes CASSPTSRSTDTQYF. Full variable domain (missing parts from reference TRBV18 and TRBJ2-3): NAGVMQNPRHLVRRRGQEARLRCSPMKGHSHVYWYRQLPEEGLKFMVYLQKENIIDESGMPKERFSAEFPKEGPSILRIQQVVRGDSAAYFCASSPTSRSTDTQYFGPGTRLTVL.

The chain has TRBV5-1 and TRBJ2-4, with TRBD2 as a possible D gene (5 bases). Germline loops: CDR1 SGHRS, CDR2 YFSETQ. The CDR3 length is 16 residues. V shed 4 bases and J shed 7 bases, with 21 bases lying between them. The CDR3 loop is CASSPDRDPGWNIQYF. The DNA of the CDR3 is TGCGCCAGCAGCCCGGACCGGGATCCCGGCTGGAACATTCAGTACTTC.

CDR3: CAISEGGTTGGNYGYTF. The CDR3 DNA follows: TGTGCCATCAGTGAGGGGGGGACAACAGGAGGGAACTATGGCTACACCTTC. The chain uses TRBV10-3 and TRBJ1-2; D might be TRBD1 (6 bases). The CDR3 is 17 amino acids. Germline V gene data show CDR1 as ENHRY and CDR2 as SYGVKD. V was shortened by 2 bases and J by 2 bases, with 18 bases between the two germline ends.

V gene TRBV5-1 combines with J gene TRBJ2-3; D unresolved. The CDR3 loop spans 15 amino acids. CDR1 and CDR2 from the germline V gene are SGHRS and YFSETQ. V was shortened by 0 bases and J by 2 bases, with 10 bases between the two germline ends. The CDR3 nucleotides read TGCGCCAGCAGCTTGGGACTGCCCCCCACAGATACGCAGTATTTT. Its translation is CASSLGLPPTDTQYF. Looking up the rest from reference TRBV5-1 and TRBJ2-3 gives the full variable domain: KAGVTQTPRYLIKTRGQQVTLSCSPISGHRSVSWYQQTPGQGLQFLFEYFSETQRNKGNFPGRFSGRQFSNSRSEMNVSTLELGDSALYLCASSLGLPPTDTQYFGPGTRLTVL.

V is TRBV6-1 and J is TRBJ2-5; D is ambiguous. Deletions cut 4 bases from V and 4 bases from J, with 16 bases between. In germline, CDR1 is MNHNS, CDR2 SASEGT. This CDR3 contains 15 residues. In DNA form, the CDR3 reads TGTGCCAGCAGTGCAGCTGACTGGGGTCCAGAGACCCAGTACTTC. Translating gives CASSAADWGPETQYF.

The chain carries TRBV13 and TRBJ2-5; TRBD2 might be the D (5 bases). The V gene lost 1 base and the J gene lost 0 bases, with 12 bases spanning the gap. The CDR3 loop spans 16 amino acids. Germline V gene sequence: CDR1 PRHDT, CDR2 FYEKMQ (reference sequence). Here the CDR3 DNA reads TGTGCCAGCAGCTTAGTGACTACACCCAACCAAGAGACCCAGTACTTC. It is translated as CASSLVTTPNQETQYF.

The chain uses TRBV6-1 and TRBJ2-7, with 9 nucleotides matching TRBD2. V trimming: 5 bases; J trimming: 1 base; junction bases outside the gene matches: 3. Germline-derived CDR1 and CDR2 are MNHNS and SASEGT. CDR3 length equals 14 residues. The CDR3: CASSSSGVSYEQYF. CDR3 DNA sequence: TGTGCCAGCAGTTCTAGCGGGGTGTCCTACGAGCAGTACTTC.

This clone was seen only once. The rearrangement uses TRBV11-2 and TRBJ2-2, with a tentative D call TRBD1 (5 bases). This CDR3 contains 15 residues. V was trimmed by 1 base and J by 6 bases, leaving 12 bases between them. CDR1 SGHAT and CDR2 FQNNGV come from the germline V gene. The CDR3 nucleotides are TGTGCCAGCAGCTTAGGGGGCGTCGGGTCCGGGGAGCTGTTTTTT. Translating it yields CASSLGGVGSGELFF.

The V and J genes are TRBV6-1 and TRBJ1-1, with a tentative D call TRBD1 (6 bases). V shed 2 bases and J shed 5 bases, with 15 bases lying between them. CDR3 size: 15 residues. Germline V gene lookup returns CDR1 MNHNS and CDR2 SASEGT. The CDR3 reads CASSERATGRTEAFF. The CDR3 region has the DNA TGTGCCAGCAGTGAAAGAGCTACAGGGAGGACTGAAGCTTTCTTT.

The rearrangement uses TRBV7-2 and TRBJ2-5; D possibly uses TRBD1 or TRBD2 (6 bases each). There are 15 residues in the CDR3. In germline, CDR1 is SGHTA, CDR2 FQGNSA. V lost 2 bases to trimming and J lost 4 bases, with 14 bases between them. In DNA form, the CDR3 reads TGTGCCAGCAGCTTATTTTGGGGGGCGGGAGAGACCCAGTACTTC. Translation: CASSLFWGAGETQYF.

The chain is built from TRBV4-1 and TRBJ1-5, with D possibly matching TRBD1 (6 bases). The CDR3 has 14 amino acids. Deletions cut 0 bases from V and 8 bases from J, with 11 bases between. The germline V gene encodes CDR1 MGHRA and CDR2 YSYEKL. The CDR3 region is CASSQDGGLEPQHF. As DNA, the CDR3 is TGCGCCAGCAGCCAAGATGGGGGGCTGGAGCCCCAGCATTTT.

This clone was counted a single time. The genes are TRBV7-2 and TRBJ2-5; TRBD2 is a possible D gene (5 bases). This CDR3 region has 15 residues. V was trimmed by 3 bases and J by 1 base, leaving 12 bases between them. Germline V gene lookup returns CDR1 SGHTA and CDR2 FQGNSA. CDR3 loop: CASSFLPGFQETQYF. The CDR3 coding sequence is TGTGCCAGCAGCTTCCTTCCGGGATTCCAAGAGACCCAGTACTTC.

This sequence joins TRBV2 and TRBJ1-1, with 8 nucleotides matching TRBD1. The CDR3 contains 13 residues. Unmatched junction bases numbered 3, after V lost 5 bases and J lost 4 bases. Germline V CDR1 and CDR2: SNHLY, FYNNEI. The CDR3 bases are TGTGCCAGCAGTTTTACAGGGGGCACTGAAGCTTTCTTT. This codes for CASSFTGGTEAFF.

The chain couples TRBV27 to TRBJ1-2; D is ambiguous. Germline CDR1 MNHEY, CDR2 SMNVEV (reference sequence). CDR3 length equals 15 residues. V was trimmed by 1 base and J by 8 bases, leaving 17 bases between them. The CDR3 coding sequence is TGTGCCAGCAGTTTATTGGGAGCCCGGGCGGAGGGCTACACCTTC. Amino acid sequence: CASSLLGARAEGYTF.

The CDR3 spells CASSFGGTSYNEQFF. The CDR3 nucleotides are TGTGCCAGCAGCTTTGGCGGCACTTCCTACAATGAGCAGTTCTTC. This chain connects TRBV7-9 to TRBJ2-1; the D is unclear. This CDR3 spans 15 amino acids. The germline gives CDR1 SEHNR, CDR2 FQNEAQ (reference sequence). V was trimmed by 3 bases and J by 1 base, leaving 10 bases between them.

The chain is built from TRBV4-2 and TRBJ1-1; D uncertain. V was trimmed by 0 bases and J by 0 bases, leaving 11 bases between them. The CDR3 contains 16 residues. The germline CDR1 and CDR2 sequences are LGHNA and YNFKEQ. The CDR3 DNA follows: TGTGCCAGCAGCCAAGATCCCCAGGCCCTGAACACTGAAGCTTTCTTT. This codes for CASSQDPQALNTEAFF.

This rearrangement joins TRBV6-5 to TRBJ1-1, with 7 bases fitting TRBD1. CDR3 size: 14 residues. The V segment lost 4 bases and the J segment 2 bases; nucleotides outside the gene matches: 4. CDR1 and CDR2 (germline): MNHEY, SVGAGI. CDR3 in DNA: TGTGCCAGCAGTTCGACAGGGTTCAACACTGAAGCTTTCTTT. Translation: CASSSTGFNTEAFF.